The rows below give T cell receptor beta chains drawn from one sample of a study of regulatory and conventional T cells in RAG deficiency. Only in-frame clones appear in the TCRdb table, and some are missing; sequencing was by immunoSEQ multiplex PCR. The sample includes more than 9,000 clones, roughly 90% of them seen just once. The sample was also linked to a second study, of regulatory T cells.

The source material was Tregs sorted from blood. Source of these receptors: a human donor in good health. Each CDR3 is given with its conserved first and last residue. D genes are given only for firm matches. Only some rows state a clone size, as once, few, many or a class for expanded clones.

d_call	v_call	j_call	clone_size	cdr3_nt	cdr3_aa
TRBD1	TRBV5-4	TRBJ1-3	once	TGTGCCAGCAGCACACTCTCCGGGACAGCTGGAAACACCATATATTTT	CASSTLSGTAGNTIYF
TRBD1	TRBV19	TRBJ1-5	few	TGTGCCTCCTCGGGGGGAGGGGGCGCGAGCAATCAGCCCCAGCATTTT	CASSGGGGASNQPQHF
.	TRBV7-3	TRBJ2-3	.	TGTGCCAGCAGCCGCAACCCGGGAGTTAGCACAGATACGCAGTATTTT	CASSRNPGVSTDTQYF
.	TRBV7-9	TRBJ1-3	few	TGTGCCAGCAGCTTAGGCATTAGTGCAGGGCTCTCTGGAAACACCATATATTTT	CASSLGISAGLSGNTIYF
.	TRBV12-5	TRBJ2-1	.	TGTGCTAGTGGTTTGATTCAGGGCGGGGAGCAGTTCTTC	CASGLIQGGEQFF
.	TRBV10-3	TRBJ1-2	few	TGTGCCATCAGTGACCTTCGGGAGGGGAGAATTGGCTACACCTTC	CAISDLREGRIGYTF
.	TRBV5-6	TRBJ1-5	.	TGTGCCAGCAGCTTAAGGGGGGCCAAGGATCAGCCCCAGCATTTT	CASSLRGAKDQPQHF
.	TRBV27	TRBJ2-3	.	TGTGCCAGCGGTCATATACTTCGGATCACAGATACGCAGTATTTT	CASGHILRITDTQYF
.	TRBV6-6	TRBJ2-5	once	TGTGCCAGCAGTTGGGACGCGAGCTCACAAGAGACCCAGTACTTC	CASSWDASSQETQYF
TRBD1	TRBV5-1	TRBJ2-3	.	TGCGCCAGCAGCGCTGGGACAGTGCAGGGAGATACGCAGTATTTT	CASSAGTVQGDTQYF
TRBD2	TRBV10-1	TRBJ2-3	.	TGCGCCAGCAGTGGTACCGGGACTAGCGGTTTCACAGATACGCAGTATTTT	CASSGTGTSGFTDTQYF
.	TRBV5-1	TRBJ2-3	.	TGCGCCAGCAGCATGCATTTGAGCGCAGATACGCAGTATTTT	CASSMHLSADTQYF
.	TRBV19	TRBJ1-5	.	TGTGCCAGTAGTATACCTGGCCGGCAAGCCCAGCATTTT	CASSIPGRQAQHF
TRBD2	TRBV18	TRBJ2-3	.	TGTGCCAGCTCACCACTTAGCGGGGGTAGCACAGATACGCAGTATTTT	CASSPLSGGSTDTQYF
.	TRBV6-8	TRBJ1-6	.	TGTGCCAGCAGTTACTCAGGGGCGAGGAGTTCACCCCTCCACTTT	CASSYSGARSSPLHF
.	TRBV10-1	TRBJ1-1	.	TGCGCCAGCAGTGAGTCGGGGGGGAACACTGAAGCTTTCTTT	CASSESGGNTEAFF
TRBD1	TRBV6-6	TRBJ1-1	.	TGTGCCAGCAGTTGGGGGGGACAGCACACTGAAGCTTTCTTT	CASSWGGQHTEAFF
.	TRBV7-9	TRBJ1-5	.	TGTGCCAGCAGCTCCCGGGGTGTGGGAACCCAAGCCGATCAGCCCCAGCATTTT	CASSSRGVGTQADQPQHF
.	TRBV19	TRBJ2-1	.	TGTGCCAGCTCGACAGGGGACTACATAAATGAGCAGTTCTTC	CASSTGDYINEQFF
.	TRBV28	TRBJ2-6	.	.	CASSFFGRGANVLTF
TRBD1	TRBV11-3	TRBJ2-7	.	TGTGCCAGCAGCTTTTGGTCGGGACAGCTGGACTACGAGCAGTACTTC	CASSFWSGQLDYEQYF
TRBD1	TRBV6-5	TRBJ1-2	.	TGTGCCAGCAGTTACTCAAGGACAGGGGGAGGCTATGGCTACACCTTC	CASSYSRTGGGYGYTF
.	TRBV5-4	TRBJ2-2	once	TGTGCCAGCAGCTTGGGGGGAAGGGCGAACACCGGGGAGCTGTTTTTT	CASSLGGRANTGELFF
TRBD1	TRBV7-3	TRBJ2-1	few	TGTGCCAGCAGCCAACCGGGACAGAAGAACAATGAGCAGTTCTTC	CASSQPGQKNNEQFF
.	TRBV2	TRBJ2-7	.	TGTGCCAGCAGTGAAAAGACAGGATCCTACGAGCAGTACTTC	CASSEKTGSYEQYF
.	TRBV6-6	TRBJ2-1	.	TGTGCCAGCAGTTACCTCCAGGGTACGTACAATGAGCAGTTCTTC	CASSYLQGTYNEQFF
.	TRBV7-9	TRBJ1-5	.	TGTGCCAGCAGCTTAGAGGGTGATCAGCCCCAGCATTTT	CASSLEGDQPQHF
TRBD1	TRBV10-2	TRBJ1-1	.	TGCGCCAGCAGCTCCGGGACAGGGATGAACACTGAAGCTTTCTTT	CASSSGTGMNTEAFF
.	TRBV7-9	TRBJ2-4	.	TGTGCCAGCAGCTCCCGGGGCCTTGGGGGGGCCAAAAACATTCAGTACTTC	CASSSRGLGGAKNIQYF
.	TRBV10-3	TRBJ1-5	.	TGTGCCATCAGTGAGTCCAATACAGGGCAGAAAGGACAGCCCCAGCATTTT	CAISESNTGQKGQPQHF
.	TRBV27	TRBJ2-1	.	TGTGCCAGCAGTTTATCGTCAGGACTTCACTACAATGAGCAGTTCTTC	CASSLSSGLHYNEQFF